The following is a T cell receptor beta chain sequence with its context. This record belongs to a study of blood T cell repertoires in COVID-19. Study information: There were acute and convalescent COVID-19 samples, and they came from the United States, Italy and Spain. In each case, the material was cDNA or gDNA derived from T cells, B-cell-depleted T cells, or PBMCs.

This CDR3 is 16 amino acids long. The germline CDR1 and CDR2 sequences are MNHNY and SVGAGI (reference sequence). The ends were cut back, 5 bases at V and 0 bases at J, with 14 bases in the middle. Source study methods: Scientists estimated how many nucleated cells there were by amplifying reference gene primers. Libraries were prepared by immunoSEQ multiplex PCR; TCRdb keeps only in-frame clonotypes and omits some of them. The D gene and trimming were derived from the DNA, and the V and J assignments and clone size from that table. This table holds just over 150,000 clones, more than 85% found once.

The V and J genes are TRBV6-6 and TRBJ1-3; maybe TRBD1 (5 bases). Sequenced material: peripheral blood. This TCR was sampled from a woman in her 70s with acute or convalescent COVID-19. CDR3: CASSNNPGLSGNTIYF. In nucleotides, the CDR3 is TGTGCCAGCAGTAACAATCCGGGACTCTCTGGAAACACCATATATTTT.